These 4 T cell receptor beta chains originate from one sample sequenced in a study of shared clonotypes between healthy human individuals. Clones were sequenced by immunoSEQ multiplex PCR, and TCRdb holds only the in-frame ones, with some missing. The sample records over 1.4 million clones, around 97% being singletons. Sequencing used naive CD4+ T cells sorted from blood. Specified subset: CD45RA+ positively selected. The receptors stem from a man aged 25 to 40 in good health.

The gene calls are TRBV27 and TRBJ1-5; tentative D call: TRBD1 (5 bases). In germline, CDR1 is MNHEY, CDR2 SMNVEV (reference sequence). This CDR3 region has 14 residues. Trimming left V 2 bases short and J 5 bases short, with 10 bases between. CDR3 coding DNA: TGTGCCAGCAGTTTAGGGGGGGTTTATCAGCCCCAGCATTTT. This encodes CASSLGGVYQPQHF.

V is TRBV29-1 and J is TRBJ2-2; 14 bases are a match to TRBD2. CDR1 and CDR2 from the germline V gene are SQVTM and ANQGSEA. V gave up 6 bases and J gave up 2 bases; unmatched junction bases: 8. The CDR3 runs to 17 residues. CDR3 nucleotide sequence: TGCAGCGTCCTAGGACTAGCGGGAGGACCTAACACCGGGGAGCTGTTTTTT. This codes for CSVLGLAGGPNTGELFF.

This clone appeared once. This chain joins TRBV11-2 and TRBJ1-4; unclear D gene. Per the germline V gene, CDR1 is SGHAT and CDR2 is FQNNGV. Between the trimmed V and J ends, which lost 5 bases and 7 bases, there was a span of 11 bases. The CDR3 extends over 13 amino acids. CDR3 protein: CASSPIRGEKLFF. CDR3 DNA: TGTGCCAGCAGCCCGATCCGGGGTGAAAAACTGTTTTTT.

V gene TRBV15 combines with J gene TRBJ2-1; a possible D gene is TRBD2 (7 bases). The ends were cut back, 0 bases at V and 3 bases at J, with 15 bases in the middle. Germline CDR1 and CDR2: LNHNV and YYDKDF (reference sequence). The CDR3 is made up of 17 amino acids. The CDR3 DNA reads as TGTGCCACCAGCAGAGATCGCGGGGGCGAGCACTACAATGAGCAGTTCTTC. Amino acid sequence: CATSRDRGGEHYNEQFF.